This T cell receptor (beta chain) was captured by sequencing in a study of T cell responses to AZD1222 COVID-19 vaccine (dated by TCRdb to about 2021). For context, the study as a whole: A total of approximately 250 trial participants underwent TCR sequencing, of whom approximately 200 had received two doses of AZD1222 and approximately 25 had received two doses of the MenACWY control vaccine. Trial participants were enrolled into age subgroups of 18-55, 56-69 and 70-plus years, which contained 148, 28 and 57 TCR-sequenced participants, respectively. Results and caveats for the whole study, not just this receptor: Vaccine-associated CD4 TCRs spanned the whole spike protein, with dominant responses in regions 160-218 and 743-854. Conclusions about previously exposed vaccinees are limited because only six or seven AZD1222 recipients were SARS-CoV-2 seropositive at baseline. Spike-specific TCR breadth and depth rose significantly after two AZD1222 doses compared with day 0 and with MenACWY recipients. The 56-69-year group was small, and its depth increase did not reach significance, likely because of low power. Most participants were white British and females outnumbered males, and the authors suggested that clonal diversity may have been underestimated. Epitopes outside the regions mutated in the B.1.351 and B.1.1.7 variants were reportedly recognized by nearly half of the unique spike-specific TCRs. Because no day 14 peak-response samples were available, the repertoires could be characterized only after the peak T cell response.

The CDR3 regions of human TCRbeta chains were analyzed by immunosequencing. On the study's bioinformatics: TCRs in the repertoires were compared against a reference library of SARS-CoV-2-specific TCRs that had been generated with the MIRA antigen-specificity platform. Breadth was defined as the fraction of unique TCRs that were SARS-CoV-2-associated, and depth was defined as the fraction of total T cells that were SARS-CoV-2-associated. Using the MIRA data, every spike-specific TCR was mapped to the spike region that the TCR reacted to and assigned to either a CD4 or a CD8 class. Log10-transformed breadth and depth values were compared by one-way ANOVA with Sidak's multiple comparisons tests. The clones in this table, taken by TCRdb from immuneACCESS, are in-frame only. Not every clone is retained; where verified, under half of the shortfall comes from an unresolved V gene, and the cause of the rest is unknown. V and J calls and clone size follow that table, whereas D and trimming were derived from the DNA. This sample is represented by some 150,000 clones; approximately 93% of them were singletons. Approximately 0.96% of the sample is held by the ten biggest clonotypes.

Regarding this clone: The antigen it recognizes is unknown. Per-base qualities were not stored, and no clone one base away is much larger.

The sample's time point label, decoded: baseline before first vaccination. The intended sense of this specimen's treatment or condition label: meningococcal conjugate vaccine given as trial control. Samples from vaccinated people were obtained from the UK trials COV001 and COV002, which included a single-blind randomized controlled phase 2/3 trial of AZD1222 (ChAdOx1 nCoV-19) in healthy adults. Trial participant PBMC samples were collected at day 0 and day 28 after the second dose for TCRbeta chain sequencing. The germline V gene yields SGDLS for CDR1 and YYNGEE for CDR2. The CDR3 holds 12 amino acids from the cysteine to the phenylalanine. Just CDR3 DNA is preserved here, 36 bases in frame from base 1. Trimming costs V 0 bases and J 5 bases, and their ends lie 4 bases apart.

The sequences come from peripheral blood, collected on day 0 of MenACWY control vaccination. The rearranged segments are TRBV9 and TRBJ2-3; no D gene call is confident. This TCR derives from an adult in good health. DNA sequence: TGTGCCAGCAGCGTAGGTGGAGATACGCAGTATTTT. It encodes CASSVGGDTQYF.